This TCR beta chain emerged from a study of cytomegalovirus exposure and HLA in healthy donors. In the PCR, 60 Vbeta and 13 Jbeta primers were used. Sequenced by immunoSEQ multiplex PCR; TCRdb stores in-frame clones only, minus some. The sample carries tens of thousands of clones, around 79% recorded once. General study results and limits: Earlier analysis looked at TCR beta V segments, and most were productive about 90% or about 30% of the time. Cytomegalovirus status was reportedly diagnosed by the classifier with high specificity and sensitivity. Rare TCR sequences dominated, though some public TCRs recurred in many donors.

Details on this clone: Its antigen is unidentified.

Deletions cut 5 bases from V and 4 bases from J, with 15 bases between. The CDR3 is made up of 16 amino acids. The germline V gene has CDR1 SGHTA and CDR2 FQGNSA. The clonotype was recovered from a man aged 35-49 years in good health and CMV-seronegative. The sample comprised PBMCs. This chain uses TRBV7-2 with TRBJ2-6, with D possibly matching TRBD1 (5 bases). The DNA of the CDR3 is TGTGCCAGCAGCCTTCAAAGGGGCTCCGGGGCCAACGTCCTGACTTTC. This encodes CASSLQRGSGANVLTF.